The clone carrying this T cell receptor (beta chain) was observed a few times. Its specificity is not known. This record comes from a study of beta chain features in type 1 diabetes. Study-level results: Shorter TCRB CDR3s, moderately but significantly so, marked every one of the four CD4+ subsets in Type 1 diabetes patients. Within the patient group, naive, central memory and Treg TCRB repertoires appeared more similar to each other than within healthy donors. Sequencing from cDNA could over-represent high-TCR-expressing cells.

Expressed TCRB transcripts were sequenced because the isolated RNA had all been reverse transcribed beforehand. Method: immunoSEQ multiplex PCR; TCRdb's copy keeps in-frame clones and lacks some. The sample has about 640,000 clones, roughly 12% seen once. Averaging roughly 110 mL, one heparinised blood draw was given by each donor. V shed 5 bases and J shed 4 bases, with 15 bases lying between them. Germline CDR1 is SGHVS and CDR2 is FQNEAQ. CDR3 size: 15 residues. Material: naive CD4+ T cells from blood. This chain connects TRBV7-8 to TRBJ2-1, with a possible D match to TRBD2 (5 bases). The receptor was derived from a man aged 25 to 40 with type 1 diabetes. The CDR3 DNA follows: TGTGCCAGCAGCCCCAGGAGGCTCTTTTACAATGAGCAGTTCTTC. Amino acids: CASSPRRLFYNEQFF.